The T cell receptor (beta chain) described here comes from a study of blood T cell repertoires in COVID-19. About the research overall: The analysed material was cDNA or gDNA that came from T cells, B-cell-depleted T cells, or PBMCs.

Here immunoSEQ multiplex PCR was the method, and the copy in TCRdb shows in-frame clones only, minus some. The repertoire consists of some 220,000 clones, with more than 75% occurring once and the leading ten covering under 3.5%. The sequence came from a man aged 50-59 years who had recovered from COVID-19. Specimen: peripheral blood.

The CDR3 bases are TGCGCCAGCAGCTTACTGGGGCAGCTTAATGAAAAACTGTTTTTT. Protein product: CASSLLGQLNEKLFF. V and J are TRBV5-1 and TRBJ1-4, with D possibly matching TRBD1 (5 bases). This CDR3 spans 15 amino acids. The germline gives CDR1 SGHRS, CDR2 YFSETQ. V gave up 2 bases and J gave up 4 bases, with 12 bases separating them.